These 5 T cell receptor beta chains share one sample of origin, sequenced in a study of cytomegalovirus exposure and HLA in healthy donors. The PCR made use of 60 Vbeta and 13 Jbeta primers. Data came from immunoSEQ multiplex PCR; TCRdb stores just in-frame clones and leaves some out. The top ten clones hold 5.6% of a sample with over 150,000 clones, 80% of them seen once. Sequencing was performed on PBMCs. These receptors all come from a woman aged 40 to 49 in good health and CMV-seropositive.

The V and J genes are TRBV7-3 and TRBJ1-5, with D possibly TRBD1 on 6 matching bases. This CDR3 has 13 amino acids. V was cut by 4 bases and J by 6 bases, with 10 bases left in between. Per germline, CDR1 SGHTA and CDR2 FQGTGA. This CDR3 is CASSSKQGQPQHF. Here the CDR3 DNA reads TGTGCCAGCAGCTCGAAACAGGGTCAGCCCCAGCATTTT.

This clone turned up a few times. The V and J genes are TRBV27 and TRBJ2-7; 11 bases map to TRBD2. The CDR3 covers 15 residues. The V gene end was trimmed by 6 bases and the J gene end by 1 base; junction bases not matched to a gene: 5. Germline values: CDR1 MNHEY, CDR2 SMNVEV (reference sequence). The CDR3 is CASRGSGRGSYEQYF. CDR3 in DNA: TGTGCCAGCAGGGGTAGCGGGAGGGGGTCCTACGAGCAGTACTTC.

The chain couples TRBV28 to TRBJ1-2; 10 positions agree with TRBD1. Germline V lookup: CDR1 MDHEN, CDR2 SYDVKM. The CDR3 runs 11 residues. The J segment lost 8 bases and the V segment lost 10 bases, leaving 4 bases of the junction unmatched. The CDR3 bases are TGTGCCATAAGACAGGGGGCCGGCTACACCTTC. Its protein product is CAIRQGAGYTF.

This clone turned up a few times. The rearrangement links TRBV7-9 to TRBJ2-5; 16 nucleotides match TRBD2. Germline V CDR1 and CDR2: SEHNR, FQNEAQ (reference sequence). J lost 11 bases, V lost 5 bases, and 17 bases had no gene match. This CDR3 is built from 18 residues. The CDR3 DNA follows: TGTGCCAGCAGCCCCGGGACTAGCGGGAGGGCCGGATATGAGGAGCAGTACTTC. Protein sequence: CASSPGTSGRAGYEEQYF.

This chain links TRBV14 with TRBJ1-2, with 7 positions matching TRBD1. Germline loops: CDR1 SGHDN, CDR2 FVKESK. The junction had 2 bases not matched to a gene; V was cut back by 1 base and J by 6 bases. The CDR3 extends over 13 amino acids. The CDR3 loop is CASSQARGNGYTF. CDR3 sequence (DNA): TGTGCCAGCAGCCAAGCCAGGGGGAATGGCTACACCTTC.